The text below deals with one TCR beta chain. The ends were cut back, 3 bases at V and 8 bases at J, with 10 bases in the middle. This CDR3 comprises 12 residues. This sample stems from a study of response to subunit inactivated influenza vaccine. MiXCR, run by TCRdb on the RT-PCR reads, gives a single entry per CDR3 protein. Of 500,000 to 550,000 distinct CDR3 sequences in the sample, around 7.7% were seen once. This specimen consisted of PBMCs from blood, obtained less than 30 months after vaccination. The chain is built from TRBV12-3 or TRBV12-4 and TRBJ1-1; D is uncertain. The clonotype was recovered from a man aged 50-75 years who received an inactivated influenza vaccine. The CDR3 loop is CASSFVTFEAFF. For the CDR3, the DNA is TGTGCCAGCAGTTTCGTTACATTCGAAGCTTTCTTT.